This T cell receptor (beta chain) came from a study of low-dose radiotherapy and immunotherapy resistance in tumors. At the level of the study: Those assigned to Cohort 2 were treated with 1 Gy per fraction every two weeks (13 Gy in total over 26 weeks). Patients received cyclophosphamide 200 mg/m2 intravenously every two weeks, the day before radiation-immunotherapy.

The V gene's germline CDR1 is GTSNPN and CDR2 SVGIG (reference sequence). The germline V and J ends were trimmed by 4 bases and 0 bases, with 13 bases remaining between them. The CDR3 loop spans 16 amino acids. The time point is: after trial treatment. Treatment: LDRT plus nivolumab, ipilimumab, low-dose cyclophosphamide and aspirin (RACIN trial). Low-dose radiotherapy, low-dose cyclophosphamide, aspirin, ipilimumab and nivolumab were all given to the donors. Primers used for first-strand cDNA, a TRAV- and TRBV-specific set, covered both alpha and beta chains. TCR amplification involved about 20 PCR cycles with a constant-region primer and V-primer adapter. TCRdb re-called the reads through MiXCR, storing one row per CDR3 protein. The data hold almost 45,000 distinct CDR3 sequences, with 25% to 30% observed a single time. This clonotype was seen many times.

This sequence originates from a male donor with prostate cancer. The rearrangement links TRBV30 to TRBJ1-6, with D perhaps matching TRBD1 (5 bases). The source material was PBMCs, sampled after low-dose radiotherapy plus immunotherapy. CDR3 DNA: TGTGCCTGGACGCGGCCAGGGAGCTCCTATAATTCACCCCTCCACTTT. This sequence encodes CAWTRPGSSYNSPLHF.